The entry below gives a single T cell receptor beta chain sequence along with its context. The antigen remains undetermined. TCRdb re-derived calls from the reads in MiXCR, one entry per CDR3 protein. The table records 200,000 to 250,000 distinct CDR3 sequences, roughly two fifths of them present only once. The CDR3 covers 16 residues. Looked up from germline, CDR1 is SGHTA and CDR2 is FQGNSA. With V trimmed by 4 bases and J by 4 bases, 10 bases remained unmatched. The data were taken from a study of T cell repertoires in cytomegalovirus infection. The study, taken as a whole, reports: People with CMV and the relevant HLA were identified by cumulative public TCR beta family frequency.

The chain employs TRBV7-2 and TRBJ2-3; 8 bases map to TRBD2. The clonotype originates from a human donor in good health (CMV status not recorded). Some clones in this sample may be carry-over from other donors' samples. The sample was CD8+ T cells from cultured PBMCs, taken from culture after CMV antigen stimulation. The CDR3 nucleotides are TGTGCCAGCAGCTCCGGATGGGCGGGAGGTTCAGATACGCAGTATTTT. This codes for CASSSGWAGGSDTQYF.